Reported below is one T cell receptor (beta chain). Its cognate antigen is unknown. The data were produced by immunoSEQ multiplex PCR, yet TCRdb's version contains in-frame clones alone and is incomplete. In the table there are 95,000 to 100,000 clones, roughly 91% of which are singletons. The CDR3 has 15 residues. With V trimmed by 0 bases and J by 6 bases, 5 bases remained unmatched. Germline-derived CDR1 and CDR2 are SGHTA and FQGNSA. This entry is derived from a study of PD-L1 blockade in urothelial cancer. Study results and caveats: Better survival was predicted by below-median pretreatment blood TCR clonality.

Time point denoted: pretreatment peripheral blood. The study enrolled patients with locally advanced or metastatic urothelial carcinoma. Sample: PBMCs, taken around atezolizumab (anti-PD-L1) treatment. The sequence came from a man in his 60s with urothelial cancer. The chain has TRBV7-2 and TRBJ2-7, with 10 positions matching TRBD1. As DNA, the CDR3 is TGTGCCAGCAGCTTAGCGGGACAGGGGTCGCTCGAGCAGTACTTC. This translates into CASSLAGQGSLEQYF.